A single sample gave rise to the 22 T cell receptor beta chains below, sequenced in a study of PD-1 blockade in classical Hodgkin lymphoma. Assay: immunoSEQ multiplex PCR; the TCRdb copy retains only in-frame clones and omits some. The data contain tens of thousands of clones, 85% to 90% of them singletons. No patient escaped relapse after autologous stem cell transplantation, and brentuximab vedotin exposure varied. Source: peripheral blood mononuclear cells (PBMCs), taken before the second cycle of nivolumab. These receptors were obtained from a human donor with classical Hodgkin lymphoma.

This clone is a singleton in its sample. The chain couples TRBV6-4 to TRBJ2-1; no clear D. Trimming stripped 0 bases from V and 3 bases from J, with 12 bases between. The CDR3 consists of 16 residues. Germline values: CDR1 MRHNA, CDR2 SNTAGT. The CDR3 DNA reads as TGTGCCAGCAGTGACTCGGGCTCCTGGGGCTACAATGAGCAGTTCTTC. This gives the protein CASSDSGSWGYNEQFF.

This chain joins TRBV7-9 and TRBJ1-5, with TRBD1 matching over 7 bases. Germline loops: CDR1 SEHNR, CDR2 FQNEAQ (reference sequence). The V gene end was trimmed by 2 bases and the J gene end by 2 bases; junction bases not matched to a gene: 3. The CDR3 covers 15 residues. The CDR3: CASSLNDRGNQPQHF. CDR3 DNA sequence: TGTGCCAGCAGCTTAAATGACAGGGGCAATCAGCCCCAGCATTTT.

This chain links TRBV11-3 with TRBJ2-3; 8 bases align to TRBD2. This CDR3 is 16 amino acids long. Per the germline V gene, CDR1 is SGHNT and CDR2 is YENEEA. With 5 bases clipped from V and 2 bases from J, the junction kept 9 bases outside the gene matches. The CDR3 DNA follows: TGTGCCAGCAGCATTCTTACTAGCGGCTACACAGATACGCAGTATTTT. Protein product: CASSILTSGYTDTQYF.

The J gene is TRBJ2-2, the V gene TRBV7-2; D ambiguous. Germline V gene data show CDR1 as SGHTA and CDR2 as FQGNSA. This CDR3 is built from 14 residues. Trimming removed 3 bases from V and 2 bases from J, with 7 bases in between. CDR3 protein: CASSFKLNTGELFF. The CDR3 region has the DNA TGTGCCAGCAGCTTCAAACTTAACACCGGGGAGCTGTTTTTT.

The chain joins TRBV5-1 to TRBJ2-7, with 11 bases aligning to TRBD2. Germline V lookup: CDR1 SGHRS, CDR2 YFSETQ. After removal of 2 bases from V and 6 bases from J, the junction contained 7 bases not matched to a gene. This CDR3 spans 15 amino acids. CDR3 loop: CASSFGTSGRREQYF. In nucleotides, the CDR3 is TGCGCCAGCAGCTTCGGGACTAGCGGAAGGCGCGAGCAGTACTTC. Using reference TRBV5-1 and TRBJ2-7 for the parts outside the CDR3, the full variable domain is KAGVTQTPRYLIKTRGQQVTLSCSPISGHRSVSWYQQTPGQGLQFLFEYFSETQRNKGNFPGRFSGRQFSNSRSEMNVSTLELGDSALYLCASSFGTSGRREQYFGPGTRLTVT.

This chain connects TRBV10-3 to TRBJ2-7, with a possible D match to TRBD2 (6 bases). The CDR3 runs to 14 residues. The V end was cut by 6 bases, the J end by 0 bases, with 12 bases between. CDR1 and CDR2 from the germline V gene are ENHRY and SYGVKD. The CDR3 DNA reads TGTGCCATCAGCCTAGCCGGGAGCTCCTACGAGCAGTACTTC. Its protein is CAISLAGSSYEQYF.

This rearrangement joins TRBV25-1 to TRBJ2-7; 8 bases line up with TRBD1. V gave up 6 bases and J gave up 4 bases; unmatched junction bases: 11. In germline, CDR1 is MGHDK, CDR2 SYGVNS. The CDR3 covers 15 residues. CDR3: CASRSTGQVLYEQYF. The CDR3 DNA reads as TGTGCCAGCAGAAGTACGGGACAGGTCTTGTACGAGCAGTACTTC.

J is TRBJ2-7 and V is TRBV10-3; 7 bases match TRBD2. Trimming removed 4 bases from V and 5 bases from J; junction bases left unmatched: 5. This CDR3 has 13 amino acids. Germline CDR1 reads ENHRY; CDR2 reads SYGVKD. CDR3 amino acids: CAISVHTSDEQYF. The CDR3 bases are TGTGCCATCAGTGTTCACACTAGCGACGAGCAGTACTTC.

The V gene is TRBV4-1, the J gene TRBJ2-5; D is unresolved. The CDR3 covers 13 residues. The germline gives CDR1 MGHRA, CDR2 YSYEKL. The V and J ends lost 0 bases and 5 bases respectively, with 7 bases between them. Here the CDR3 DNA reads TGCGCCAGCAGCCAAGAGTCGCTGGAGACCCAGTACTTC. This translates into CASSQESLETQYF.

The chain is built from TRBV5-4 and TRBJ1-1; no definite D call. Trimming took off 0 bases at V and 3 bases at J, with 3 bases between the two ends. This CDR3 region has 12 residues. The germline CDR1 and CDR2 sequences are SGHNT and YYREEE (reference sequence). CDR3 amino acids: CASSLVDTEAFF. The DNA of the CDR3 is TGTGCCAGCAGCTTGGTCGACACTGAAGCTTTCTTT.

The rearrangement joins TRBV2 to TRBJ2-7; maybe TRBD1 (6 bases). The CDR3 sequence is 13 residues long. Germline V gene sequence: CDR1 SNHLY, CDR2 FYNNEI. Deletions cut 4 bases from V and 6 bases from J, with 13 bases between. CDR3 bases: TGTGCCAGCAGTGTTCCAGGGGTGTTCGAGCAGTACTTC. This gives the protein CASSVPGVFEQYF.

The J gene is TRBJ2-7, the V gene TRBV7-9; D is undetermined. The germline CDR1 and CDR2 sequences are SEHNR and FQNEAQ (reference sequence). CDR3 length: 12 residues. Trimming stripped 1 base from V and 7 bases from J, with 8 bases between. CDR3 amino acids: CASSLGRKEQYF. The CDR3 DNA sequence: TGTGCCAGCAGCTTAGGAAGGAAGGAGCAGTACTTC.

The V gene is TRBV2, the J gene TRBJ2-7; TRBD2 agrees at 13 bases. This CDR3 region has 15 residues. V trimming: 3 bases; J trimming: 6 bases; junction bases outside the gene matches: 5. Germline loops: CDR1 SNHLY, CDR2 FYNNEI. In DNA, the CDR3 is TGTGCCAGCAGTGAGGAACTAGCGGGAGGGTCCGAGCAGTACTTC. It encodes CASSEELAGGSEQYF.

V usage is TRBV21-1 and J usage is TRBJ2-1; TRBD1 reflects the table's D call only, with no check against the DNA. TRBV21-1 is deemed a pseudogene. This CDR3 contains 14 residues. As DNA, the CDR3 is TGTGCCAGCAGGGGACAGTTCGCGTGGGGGATGAGGTTCTTC. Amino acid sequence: CASRGQFAWGMRFF.

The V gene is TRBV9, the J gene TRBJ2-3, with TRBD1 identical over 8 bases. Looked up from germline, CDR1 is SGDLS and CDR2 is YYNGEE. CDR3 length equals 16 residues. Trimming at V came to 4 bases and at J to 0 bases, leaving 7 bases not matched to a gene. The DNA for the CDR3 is TGTGCCAGCAGCCCACAGGGGGGAGTAAGCACAGATACGCAGTATTTT. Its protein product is CASSPQGGVSTDTQYF. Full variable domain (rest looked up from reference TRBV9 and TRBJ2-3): DSGVTQTPKHLITATGQRVTLRCSPRSGDLSVYWYQQSLDQGLQFLIQYYNGEERAKGNILERFSAQQFPDLHSELNLSSLELGDSALYFCASSPQGGVSTDTQYFGPGTRLTVL.

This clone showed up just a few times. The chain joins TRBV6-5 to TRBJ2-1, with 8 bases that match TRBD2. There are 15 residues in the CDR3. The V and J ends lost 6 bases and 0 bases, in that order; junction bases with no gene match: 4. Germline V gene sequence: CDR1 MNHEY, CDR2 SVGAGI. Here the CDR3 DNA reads TGTGCCAGCAGCTTGAGCGGGAGCTCCTACAATGAGCAGTTCTTC. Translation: CASSLSGSSYNEQFF.

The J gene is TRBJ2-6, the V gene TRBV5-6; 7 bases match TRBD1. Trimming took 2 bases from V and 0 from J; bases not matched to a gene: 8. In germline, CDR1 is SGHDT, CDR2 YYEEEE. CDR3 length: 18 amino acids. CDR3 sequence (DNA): TGTGCCAGCAGCTTTAGGGACAGATACCCCTCTGGGGCCAACGTCCTGACTTTC. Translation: CASSFRDRYPSGANVLTF.

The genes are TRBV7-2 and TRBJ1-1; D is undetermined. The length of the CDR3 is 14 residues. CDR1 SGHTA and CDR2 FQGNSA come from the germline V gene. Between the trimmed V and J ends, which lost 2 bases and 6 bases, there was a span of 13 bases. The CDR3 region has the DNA TGTGCCAGCAGCTTAAGGGAGATCTCCCCTGAAGCTTTCTTT. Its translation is CASSLREISPEAFF.

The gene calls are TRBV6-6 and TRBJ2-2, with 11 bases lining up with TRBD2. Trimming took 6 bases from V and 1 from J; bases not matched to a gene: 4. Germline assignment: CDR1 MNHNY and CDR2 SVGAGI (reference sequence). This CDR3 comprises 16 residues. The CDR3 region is CASRRGLAENTGELFF. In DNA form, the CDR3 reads TGTGCCAGCAGGAGGGGACTAGCGGAGAACACCGGGGAGCTGTTTTTT.

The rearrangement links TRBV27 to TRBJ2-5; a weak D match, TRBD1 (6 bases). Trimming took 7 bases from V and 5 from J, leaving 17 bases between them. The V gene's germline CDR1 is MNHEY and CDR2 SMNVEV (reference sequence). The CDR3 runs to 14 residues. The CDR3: CASKVQGWDETQYF. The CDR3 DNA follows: TGTGCCAGCAAGGTACAGGGTTGGGACGAGACCCAGTACTTC.

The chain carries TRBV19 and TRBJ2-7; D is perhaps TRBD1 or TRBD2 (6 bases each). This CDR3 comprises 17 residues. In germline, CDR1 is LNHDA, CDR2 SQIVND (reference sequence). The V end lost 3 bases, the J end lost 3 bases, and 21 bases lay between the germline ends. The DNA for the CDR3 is TGTGCCAGTAGTATCTCGGCGACAGGCTCAGCGGGCTACGAGCAGTACTTC. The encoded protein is CASSISATGSAGYEQYF. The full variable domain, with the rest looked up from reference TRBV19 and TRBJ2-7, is DGGITQSPKYLFRKEGQNVTLSCEQNLNHDAMYWYRQDPGQGLRLIYYSQIVNDFQKGDIAEGYSVSREKKESFPLTVTSAQKNPTAFYLCASSISATGSAGYEQYFGPGTRLTVT.

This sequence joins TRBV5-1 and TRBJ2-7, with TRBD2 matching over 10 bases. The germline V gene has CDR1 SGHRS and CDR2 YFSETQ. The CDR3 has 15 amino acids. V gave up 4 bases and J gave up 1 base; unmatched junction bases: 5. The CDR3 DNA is TGCGCCAGCAGCCTTTTAGCGGGGGGTTCCTACGAGCAGTACTTC. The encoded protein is CASSLLAGGSYEQYF.